The 26 T cell receptor beta chains below were found in one sample sequenced in a study of control samples from healthy donors and cancer patients. This table comes from immunoSEQ multiplex PCR, and its TCRdb copy is limited to in-frame clones, with some not included. The sample records 50,000 or so clones, approximately 86% being singletons. The sample was blood. These receptors came from a man aged 45-65 years in good health.

The chain carries TRBV10-3 and TRBJ2-7; 8 nucleotides match TRBD2. V lost 4 bases to trimming and J lost 5 bases; unmatched junction nucleotides: 16. CDR3 length: 17 amino acids. Germline V gene data show CDR1 as ENHRY and CDR2 as SYGVKD. The CDR3: CAISGTGQREYMHEQYF. The CDR3, as DNA: TGTGCCATCAGTGGAACTGGGCAGCGGGAGTATATGCACGAGCAGTACTTC.

V gene TRBV5-6 combines with J gene TRBJ2-4; 9 bases line up with TRBD2. This CDR3 spans 19 amino acids. The germline gives CDR1 SGHDT, CDR2 YYEEEE. V was clipped by 1 base and J by 8 bases; unmatched bases: 19. The CDR3 DNA reads as TGTGCCAGCAGCTTGATGTTGGGGTTAGCGGGGGCCTTAGGGGACATTCAGTACTTC. Its translation is CASSLMLGLAGALGDIQYF.

J is TRBJ2-2 and V is TRBV5-1; D unclear. The CDR3 extends over 12 amino acids. Germline CDR1 and CDR2: SGHRS and YFSETQ. V was trimmed by 2 bases and J by 3 bases, leaving 2 bases between them. Written as DNA, the CDR3 is TGCGCCAGCAGCTTACACACCGGGGAGCTGTTTTTT. It is translated as CASSLHTGELFF.

This clone showed up just once. This chain joins TRBV2 and TRBJ2-1; 9 bases are shared with TRBD2. Trimming at V came to 8 bases and at J to 3 bases, leaving 8 bases not matched to a gene. This CDR3 has 15 residues. Germline-derived CDR1 and CDR2 are SNHLY and FYNNEI. The CDR3 nucleotides read TGTGCCAGCGGGGGGCGGACTAGCGACTACAATGAGCAGTTCTTC. This sequence encodes CASGGRTSDYNEQFF.

V usage is TRBV6-6 and J usage is TRBJ2-3; 7 bases fit TRBD2. CDR3 length: 15 amino acids. Germline CDR1 and CDR2: MNHNY and SVGAGI (reference sequence). The V segment lost 8 bases and the J segment 2 bases; nucleotides outside the gene matches: 10. CDR3 in DNA: TGTGCCAGCGTGGGGGAGGGATACCTCACAGATACGCAGTATTTT. Translation: CASVGEGYLTDTQYF.

This chain uses TRBV24-1 with TRBJ1-5; 7 nucleotides agree with TRBD1. Unmatched junction bases numbered 5, after V lost 4 bases and J lost 0 bases. The CDR3 sequence is 16 residues long. CDR1 and CDR2 from the germline V gene are KGHDR and SFDVKD. The CDR3 DNA follows: TGTGCCACCAGTGACCCGGACAGGACTAGCAATCAGCCCCAGCATTTT. It codes for CATSDPDRTSNQPQHF.

The genes are TRBV19 and TRBJ1-1; D may be TRBD1 (5 bases). In germline, CDR1 is LNHDA, CDR2 SQIVND (reference sequence). The V and J ends lost 7 bases and 2 bases respectively, with 11 bases between them. There are 13 residues in the CDR3. The CDR3 region is CASIGQGNTEAFF. The DNA for the CDR3 is TGTGCCAGTATAGGCCAGGGTAACACTGAAGCTTTCTTT.

The rearrangement links TRBV2 to TRBJ1-1; the D gene is possibly TRBD1 (6 bases). Germline CDR1 is SNHLY and CDR2 is FYNNEI. This CDR3 has 11 amino acids. V lost 6 bases to trimming and J lost 8 bases, with 10 bases between them. The CDR3 protein is CASRRDNEAFF. The CDR3 DNA follows: TGTGCCAGCAGGAGGGACAACGAAGCTTTCTTT.

J is TRBJ2-1 and V is TRBV11-2; D is uncertain. V lost 1 base to trimming and J lost 4 bases, with 11 bases between them. Germline CDR1 SGHAT, CDR2 FQNNGV. The CDR3 totals 15 residues. CDR3 loop: CASSLVQSVYNEQFF. Here the CDR3 DNA reads TGTGCCAGCAGCTTAGTTCAGTCGGTTTACAATGAGCAGTTCTTC.

The chain employs TRBV7-9 and TRBJ2-1, with 11 nucleotides matching TRBD2. This CDR3 has 16 amino acids. Germline V gives CDR1 SEHNR, CDR2 FQNEAQ (reference sequence). The V and J ends lost 5 bases and 6 bases, in that order; junction bases with no gene match: 9. The CDR3 DNA is TGTGCCAGCAGCCTCGGACTAGCGGGTCTTTTCAATGAGCAGTTCTTC. Translating it yields CASSLGLAGLFNEQFF.

J is TRBJ1-5 and V is TRBV19, with D unresolved. The CDR3 runs 15 residues. From germline, CDR1 is LNHDA and CDR2 SQIVND (reference sequence). Trimming pared 3 bases from V and 4 bases from J, leaving 13 bases between. The DNA for the CDR3 is TGTGCCAGTAGTATCGGTCAGCCAAGTAATCAGCCCCAGCATTTT. Translated, it gives CASSIGQPSNQPQHF.

This sequence joins TRBV7-6 and TRBJ1-1; no firm D call. CDR1 is SGHVS, CDR2 FNYEAQ, per germline. The CDR3 runs 13 residues. Trimming shortened V by 5 bases and J by 1 base, and 8 bases separated the two germline ends. CDR3 protein: CASSQDRNTEAFF. In nucleotides, the CDR3 is TGTGCCAGCAGCCAAGATAGGAACACTGAAGCTTTCTTT.

This clone was seen only a few times. The chain uses TRBV28 and TRBJ2-5, with a weak D call TRBD1 (5 bases). Germline lookup yields CDR1 MDHEN and CDR2 SYDVKM. Deletions cut 3 bases from V and 5 bases from J, with 13 bases between. The CDR3 is made up of 14 amino acids. CDR3 sequence: CASSFGGAGETQYF. The CDR3 bases are TGTGCCAGCAGTTTTGGTGGGGCTGGGGAGACCCAGTACTTC.

V and J are TRBV9 and TRBJ1-6; tentative D call: TRBD1 (5 bases). Germline CDR1 SGDLS, CDR2 YYNGEE. This CDR3 comprises 16 residues. V lost 0 bases to trimming and J lost 9 bases, with 16 bases between them. The CDR3 nucleotides read TGTGCCAGCAGCGTAGATGGAGGTGGGACCAGTTCACCCCTCCACTTT. Its protein product is CASSVDGGGTSSPLHF.

This clone was recorded once. The chain has TRBV12-5 and TRBJ2-2; D possibly corresponds to TRBD2 (5 bases). The germline V gene encodes CDR1 LGHNT and CDR2 FRNRAP. The CDR3 covers 14 residues. V lost 5 bases to trimming and J lost 5 bases, with 12 bases between them. This CDR3 reads CASGALWETGELFF. The CDR3 bases are TGTGCTAGTGGTGCCCTCTGGGAGACCGGGGAGCTGTTTTTT. The entire variable domain, with the rest obtained from reference TRBV12-5 and TRBJ2-2, is as follows: DARVTQTPRHKVTEMGQEVTMRCQPILGHNTVFWYRQTMMQGLELLAYFRNRAPLDDSGMPKDRFSAEMPDATLATLKIQPSEPRDSAVYFCASGALWETGELFFGEGSRLTVL.

The rearrangement uses TRBV28 and TRBJ2-3, with D possibly TRBD1 on 5 matching bases. Trimming shortened V by 3 bases and J by 9 bases, and 13 bases separated the two germline ends. CDR1 and CDR2 (germline): MDHEN, SYDVKM. The CDR3 length is 13 residues. The CDR3 DNA reads as TGTGCCAGCAGTTTCCCCGGACAAGGAACGCAGTATTTT. Its translation is CASSFPGQGTQYF.

The V gene is TRBV9, the J gene TRBJ2-7; 14 bases align to TRBD2. CDR1 is SGDLS and CDR2 is YYNGEE in the germline V gene. The CDR3 has 16 residues. V was clipped by 3 bases and J by 5 bases; unmatched bases: 7. The CDR3 sequence: CASSAGTSGRADEQYF. The CDR3 DNA is TGTGCCAGCAGCGCCGGGACTAGCGGGAGAGCGGACGAGCAGTACTTC.

The J gene is TRBJ2-1, the V gene TRBV12-5; TRBD2 matches at 15 bases. V lost 5 bases, J lost 6 bases, and 5 bases stayed unmatched. CDR3 size: 16 residues. The germline V gene has CDR1 LGHNT and CDR2 FRNRAP. Here the CDR3 reads CASGLGTSGRTNEQFF. The CDR3 bases are TGTGCTAGTGGTCTAGGGACTAGCGGGAGGACCAATGAGCAGTTCTTC.

The CDR3, as DNA: TGTGCCACCAGTGATGGGGACAGGGTATGGCAGTACTTC. It specifies CATSDGDRVWQYF. V gene TRBV24-1 combines with J gene TRBJ2-7; 9 bases fit TRBD1. Unmatched junction bases numbered 5, after V lost 3 bases and J lost 9 bases. Germline V gives CDR1 KGHDR, CDR2 SFDVKD. This CDR3 contains 13 residues.

The chain is built from TRBV3-1 (or the pseudogene TRBV3-2) and TRBJ1-1; possibly TRBD1 for D (6 bases). The V and J ends lost 4 bases and 11 bases respectively, with 14 bases between them. This CDR3 has 12 residues. CDR1 is LGHDT and CDR2 is YNNKEL in the germline V gene (reference sequence). CDR3 in amino acids: CASSPGGLDAFF. The CDR3 DNA follows: TGTGCCAGCAGCCCGGGGGGCCTGGACGCTTTCTTT.

The chain combines TRBV9 with TRBJ2-1, with D perhaps TRBD2 (5 bases). V lost 0 bases, J lost 11 bases, and 12 bases lay in between. The germline gives CDR1 SGDLS, CDR2 YYNGEE. The CDR3 length is 13 residues. The CDR3 bases are TGTGCCAGCAGCGTAGAGGTCCGGGAAAAGCAGTTCTTC. Translated: CASSVEVREKQFF.

The chain joins TRBV7-2 to TRBJ1-4, with D unresolved. V dropped 1 base and J dropped 0 bases, with 6 bases sitting between them. Germline V gives CDR1 SGHTA, CDR2 FQGNSA. The CDR3 is made up of 15 amino acids. DNA of the CDR3: TGTGCCAGCAGCTTAGGACGGGCAACTAATGAAAAACTGTTTTTT. Amino acid sequence: CASSLGRATNEKLFF.

In this sample, this clone turned up a few times. The chain couples TRBV27 to TRBJ2-7; D remains ambiguous. Germline-derived CDR1 and CDR2 are MNHEY and SMNVEV (reference sequence). V lost 11 bases and J 0 bases, leaving 14 bases between the germline ends. CDR3 size: 13 residues. The CDR3 DNA is TGTGCCTCCGCCGACACGAGCTCCTACGAGCAGTACTTC. Residues: CASADTSSYEQYF.

This clone was seen only a few times. The chain carries TRBV3-1 (or the pseudogene TRBV3-2) and TRBJ2-3; D unclear. Looked up from germline, CDR1 is LGHDT and CDR2 is YNNKEL (reference sequence). V was pared by 0 bases and J by 7 bases, with 5 bases between. The CDR3 extends over 12 amino acids. CDR3 loop: CASSQDTHTQYF. The CDR3 region has the DNA TGTGCCAGCAGCCAAGACACGCATACGCAGTATTTT.

The chain recombines TRBV5-1 with TRBJ2-1; 10 bases align to TRBD1. The CDR3 consists of 14 residues. J was trimmed by 7 bases and V by 4 bases; bases with no gene match: 5. Germline CDR1 SGHRS, CDR2 YFSETQ. The CDR3 DNA reads TGCGCCAGCAGCCCGGGACAGGGGAATAATGAGCAGTTCTTC. This encodes CASSPGQGNNEQFF.

This clone is a singleton in its sample. The CDR3 nucleotides are TGTGCCAGCAGCTCGGACGGGTGGGACTCAACAGATACGCAGTATTTT. Its translation: CASSSDGWDSTDTQYF. This chain uses TRBV7-9 with TRBJ2-3, with D tentatively TRBD2 (6 bases). CDR1 is SEHNR and CDR2 is FQNEAQ in the germline V gene (reference sequence). Trimming stripped 4 bases from V and 3 bases from J, with 17 bases between. CDR3 length: 16 amino acids.